The clone carrying this TCR beta chain was detected only a few times. The CDR3 has 17 residues. V was pared by 1 base and J by 4 bases, with 8 bases of the junction left unmatched. Germline CDR1 reads SEHNR; CDR2 reads FQNEAQ (reference sequence). Original data processing: Nucleated cell counts were estimated from reference gene primer amplification. TCRdb keeps only in-frame clones here, not all; method: immunoSEQ multiplex PCR. The V and J calls and the clone size are those of that table, but D and trimming were determined from the DNA. The sample includes 100,000 or so clones, approximately 80% seen only once; the top ten take approximately 11%. This record comes from a study of blood T cell repertoires in COVID-19. Across the study: Specimens from acute and convalescent COVID-19 originated in the United States, Italy and Spain. The cDNA or gDNA used as material had been derived from T cells, B-cell-depleted T cells, or PBMCs.

The sequencing input was peripheral blood. The chain couples TRBV7-9 to TRBJ2-1; 9 positions match TRBD2. The origin of this receptor is an older man with active or convalescent COVID-19. Written as DNA, the CDR3 is TGTGCCAGCAGCTTAGGGTTTAGCGGGGGCCTTTACAATGAGCAGTTCTTC. This gives the protein CASSLGFSGGLYNEQFF.